The present T cell receptor (beta chain) was sequenced within a study of cytomegalovirus exposure and HLA in healthy donors. Overall study results and limits: The authors listed some 150 TCR beta chains as cytomegalovirus-associated. The authors confirmed in vitro that three CMV-associated chains were specific for CMV antigens. With high specificity and sensitivity, the classifier reportedly diagnosed cytomegalovirus status.

The V and J ends lost 4 bases and 0 bases respectively, with 15 bases between them. The CDR3 extends over 16 amino acids. Germline V gene data show CDR1 as MNHNY and CDR2 as SVGAGI (reference sequence). Here immunoSEQ multiplex PCR was the method, and the copy in TCRdb shows in-frame clones only, minus some. The sample holds about 110,000 clones, around nine tenths seen once. Note on this clone: Its target is unknown.

The rearrangement uses TRBV6-6 and TRBJ1-2; TRBD1 might be the D (6 bases). The source of this sequence is a woman between 18 and 29 years old in good health and CMV-seronegative. Sequencing was performed on PBMCs. CDR3 in DNA: TGTGCCAGCAGTTTAACAGGGTCCTTACCTAACTATGGCTACACCTTC. Residues: CASSLTGSLPNYGYTF.